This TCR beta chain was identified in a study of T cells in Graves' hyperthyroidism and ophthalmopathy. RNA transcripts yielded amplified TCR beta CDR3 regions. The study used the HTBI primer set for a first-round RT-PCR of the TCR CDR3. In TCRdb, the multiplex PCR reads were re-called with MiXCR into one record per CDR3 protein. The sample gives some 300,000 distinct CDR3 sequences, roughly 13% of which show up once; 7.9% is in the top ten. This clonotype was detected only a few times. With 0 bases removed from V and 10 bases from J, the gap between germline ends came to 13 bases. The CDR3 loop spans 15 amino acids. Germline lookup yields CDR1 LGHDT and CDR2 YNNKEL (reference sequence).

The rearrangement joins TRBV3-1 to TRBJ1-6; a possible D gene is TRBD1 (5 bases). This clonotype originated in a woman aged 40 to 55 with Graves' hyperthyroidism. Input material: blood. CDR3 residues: CASSQDRQGGSPLHF. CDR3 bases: TGTGCCAGCAGCCAAGATCGGCAGGGTGGATCACCCCTCCACTTT.